Sequencing of this T cell receptor (beta chain) was carried out in a study of T cell responses to AZD1222 COVID-19 vaccine. Study results and caveats: Repertoire collection took place solely once the T cell response had peaked.

TCRdb's table, derived via immunoSEQ multiplex PCR, lists solely in-frame clones and lacks some. The sample gives some 170,000 clones, roughly nine tenths of which show up once; about 1.5% is in the top ten. Worth noting for this clone: What it binds is not known.

The sequence was obtained from an adult in good health. The source material was peripheral blood, sampled on day 0 of AZD1222 vaccination.

The CDR3 loop is CASSFRLAGVVEQFF. DNA for the CDR3: TGCGCCAGCAGCTTTAGACTAGCGGGAGTTGTTGAGCAGTTCTTC. The genes are TRBV5-1 and TRBJ2-1; 12 nucleotides line up with TRBD2. CDR3 length equals 15 residues. The trim removed 2 bases at V and 9 bases at J, leaving 6 bases unmatched. Germline V gene data show CDR1 as SGHRS and CDR2 as YFSETQ.